Sequencing of this TCR beta chain was carried out in a study of blood T cell repertoires in COVID-19. Overall study context: Specimens from acute and convalescent COVID-19 originated in the United States, Italy and Spain. Nucleic acid was either cDNA or gDNA, and it came from T cells, B-cell-depleted T cells, or PBMCs.

Source study methods: Amplified reference gene primers provided the basis for estimating nucleated cell counts. Assay: immunoSEQ multiplex PCR; the TCRdb copy retains only in-frame clones and omits some. V and J calls and clone size follow that table, whereas D and trimming were derived from the DNA. The table has about 160,000 clones, about 85% seen once; the top ten hold around 3.2%. Sample: peripheral blood. The clonotype originates from a human donor with acute or convalescent COVID-19. The donor label of this sample is uncertain.

The DNA of the CDR3 is TGTGCCAGTAGTATATTAAAAGGAGGGGGCGTGCAGTTCTTC. Residues: CASSILKGGGVQFF. This sequence joins TRBV19 and TRBJ2-1; D might be TRBD1 (7 bases). Germline-derived CDR1 and CDR2 are LNHDA and SQIVND (reference sequence). Trimming shortened V by 2 bases and J by 12 bases, and 17 bases separated the two germline ends. The CDR3 is 14 residues long.